One and the same sample provided the 21 T cell receptor beta chains below, sequenced in a study of shared clonotypes between healthy human individuals. Naive CD8 populations comprised CD45RO-negative cells positively selected for CCR7, excluding terminally differentiated effector memory CD45RA+ cells. The protocol was immunoSEQ multiplex PCR, while the TCRdb copy is restricted to in-frame clones and leaves out a portion. The data hold hundreds of thousands of clones, with nearly 98% observed a single time. Sequencing was carried out using naive CD8+ T cells sorted from blood. These receptors originate from a young man in good health.

The chain has TRBV28 and TRBJ2-7; the match to TRBD1 covers 10 bases. The germline V gene encodes CDR1 MDHEN and CDR2 SYDVKM. The CDR3 is 14 amino acids. The V segment lost 2 bases and the J segment 6 bases; nucleotides outside the gene matches: 4. In DNA, the CDR3 is TGTGCCAGCAGTTTAGGGACAGGGGCAGGCGAGCAGTACTTC. Amino acid sequence: CASSLGTGAGEQYF.

This chain connects TRBV4-2 to TRBJ2-2; TRBD2 aligns across 7 bases. The CDR3 loop spans 16 amino acids. Germline CDR1 is LGHNA and CDR2 is YNFKEQ. Unmatched junction bases numbered 11, after V lost 8 bases and J lost 2 bases. In DNA form, the CDR3 reads TGTGCCAGCTTTCTTGAGGCTAGCGGAAACACCGGGGAGCTGTTTTTT. This translates into CASFLEASGNTGELFF.

J is TRBJ1-1 and V is TRBV14, with TRBD1 as a possible D gene (6 bases). V lost 6 bases to trimming and J lost 3 bases, with 11 bases between them. Germline CDR1 SGHDN, CDR2 FVKESK. This CDR3 is built from 13 residues. Here the CDR3 reads CASRGAGDTEAFF. The CDR3 region has the DNA TGTGCCAGCAGGGGGGCAGGGGACACTGAAGCTTTCTTT.

This rearrangement joins TRBV29-1 to TRBJ2-1; the D gene could be TRBD1 or TRBD2 (5 bases each). V was trimmed by 6 bases and J by 0 bases, leaving 12 bases between them. The CDR3 is 14 amino acids. Germline lookup yields CDR1 SQVTM and CDR2 ANQGSEA. The CDR3 sequence: CSVRDLSSYNEQFF. CDR3 in DNA: TGCAGCGTGAGGGACCTCAGCTCCTACAATGAGCAGTTCTTC.

This chain uses TRBV7-6 with TRBJ2-7; D may be TRBD1 or TRBD2 (5 bases each). Per germline, CDR1 SGHVS and CDR2 FNYEAQ. This CDR3 has 14 residues. Trimming took 5 bases from V and 7 from J, leaving 18 bases between them. CDR3 amino acids: CASSLTGALEEQYF. CDR3 in DNA: TGTGCCAGCAGCCTAACCGGGGCCCTTGAGGAGCAGTACTTC.

This rearrangement joins TRBV10-2 to TRBJ2-7; TRBD2 matches 11 bases. CDR1 WSHSY and CDR2 SAAADI come from the germline V gene. V dropped 7 bases and J dropped 3; count of bases not matched to a gene: 5. The CDR3 runs 14 residues. DNA for the CDR3: TGCGCCAGCATTTCGGGGACTAGCGGCTACGAGCAGTACTTC. It encodes CASISGTSGYEQYF.

This clone was detected only once. The rearrangement joins TRBV5-4 to TRBJ2-6; 7 nucleotides agree with TRBD1. The germline V gene has CDR1 SGHNT and CDR2 YYREEE (reference sequence). J was trimmed by 1 base and V by 3 bases; bases with no gene match: 7. The length of the CDR3 is 17 residues. In DNA form, the CDR3 reads TGTGCCAGCAGCTCAGACGGACAGGCGTCTGGGGCCAACGTCCTGACTTTC. This sequence encodes CASSSDGQASGANVLTF.

The chain is built from TRBV28 and TRBJ2-7; 10 nucleotides match TRBD2. The CDR3 covers 14 residues. Germline CDR1 MDHEN, CDR2 SYDVKM. The V and J ends lost 3 bases and 7 bases, in that order; junction bases with no gene match: 6. CDR3 nucleotides: TGTGCCAGCAGTTTTTTAAGCGGGAGGGATGAGCAGTACTTC. Its translation: CASSFLSGRDEQYF.

The chain recombines TRBV7-9 with TRBJ1-2, with TRBD1 matching 10 bases. The CDR3 covers 16 residues. J gave up 4 bases and V 5 bases, and 10 bases lay outside the gene matches. In germline, CDR1 is SEHNR, CDR2 FQNEAQ (reference sequence). Here the CDR3 reads CASSNGTGDRIYGYTF. CDR3 nucleotides: TGTGCCAGCAGCAACGGGACAGGGGATCGTATCTATGGCTACACCTTC.

The CDR3 DNA reads as TGTGCCAGCAGCCCCAGGGACGCCTACGAGCAGTACTTC. This translates into CASSPRDAYEQYF. The V and J genes are TRBV11-3 and TRBJ2-7, with D perhaps given as TRBD1 or TRBD2 (5 bases each). The V and J ends lost 5 bases and 2 bases respectively, with 10 bases between them. The CDR3 sequence is 13 residues long. Germline V gives CDR1 SGHNT, CDR2 YENEEA. The variable domain in full, with the rest retrieved from reference TRBV11-3 and TRBJ2-7, is EAGVVQSPRYKIIEKKQPVAFWCNPISGHNTLYWYLQNLGQGPELLIRYENEEAVDDSQLPKDRFSAERLKGVDSTLKIQPAELGDSAVYLCASSPRDAYEQYFGPGTRLTVT.

V usage is TRBV9 and J usage is TRBJ2-7, with D unclear. Trimming took 3 bases from V and 0 from J, leaving 10 bases between them. CDR1 is SGDLS and CDR2 is YYNGEE in the germline V gene. The CDR3 is 14 residues long. CDR3 protein: CASSADANSYEQYF. CDR3 sequence (DNA): TGTGCCAGCAGCGCCGACGCCAACTCCTACGAGCAGTACTTC.

The chain has TRBV11-2 and TRBJ2-1, with 9 bases identical to TRBD2. CDR1 is SGHAT and CDR2 is FQNNGV in the germline V gene. V was pared by 7 bases and J by 3 bases, with 13 bases of the junction left unmatched. This CDR3 is built from 17 residues. The CDR3 region is CASIGLAGFGRYNEQFF. CDR3 in DNA: TGTGCCAGCATTGGCCTAGCGGGATTTGGTCGCTACAATGAGCAGTTCTTC. The whole variable domain, filled in from reference TRBV11-2 and TRBJ2-1, reads EAGVAQSPRYKIIEKRQSVAFWCNPISGHATLYWYQQILGQGPKLLIQFQNNGVVDDSQLPKDRFSAERLKGVDSTLKIQPAKLEDSAVYLCASIGLAGFGRYNEQFFGPGTRLTVL.

V gene TRBV15 combines with J gene TRBJ1-2; TRBD1 matches at 7 bases. The germline V gene has CDR1 LNHNV and CDR2 YYDKDF (reference sequence). The CDR3 extends over 22 amino acids. V lost 0 bases and J lost 7; bases outside the gene matches: 29. CDR3 loop: CATSRDLDLMEDYRDRKRGYTF. Written as DNA, the CDR3 is TGTGCCACCAGCAGAGATTTAGACTTGATGGAAGACTACCGGGACAGAAAGCGTGGCTACACCTTC.

This chain links TRBV5-1 with TRBJ1-2, with 8 bases fitting TRBD1. Trimming cost V 6 bases and J 6 bases; bases outside gene matches: 7. CDR3 length: 13 residues. In germline, CDR1 is SGHRS, CDR2 YFSETQ. The CDR3 loop reads CASTWTGYDGYTF. The CDR3 bases are TGCGCCAGCACCTGGACAGGGTACGATGGCTACACCTTC.

The chain uses TRBV25-1 and TRBJ2-1; 11 nucleotides align to TRBD2. This CDR3 region has 16 residues. The germline gives CDR1 MGHDK, CDR2 SYGVNS. V dropped 4 bases and J dropped 9; count of bases not matched to a gene: 11. CDR3 sequence: CASSAPLAGGPFEQFF. CDR3 DNA sequence: TGTGCCAGCAGTGCCCCATTAGCGGGAGGGCCCTTTGAGCAGTTCTTC. The full variable domain, with the rest looked up from reference TRBV25-1 and TRBJ2-1, is EADIYQTPRYLVIGTGKKITLECSQTMGHDKMYWYQQDPGMELHLIHYSYGVNSTEKGDLSSESTVSRIRTEHFPLTLESARPSHTSQYLCASSAPLAGGPFEQFFGPGTRLTVL.

The chain is built from TRBV11-2 and TRBJ2-1; tentatively, D is TRBD1 (5 bases). CDR1 SGHAT and CDR2 FQNNGV come from the germline V gene. The CDR3 totals 12 residues. V gave up 8 bases and J gave up 5 bases, with 10 bases separating them. Written as DNA, the CDR3 is TGTGCCAGCGAGGACATCCACAATGAGCAGTTCTTC. It translates to CASEDIHNEQFF.

V is TRBV7-2 and J is TRBJ2-7; possibly TRBD2 for D (5 bases). V gave up 1 base and J gave up 5 bases, with 9 bases separating them. Germline V lookup: CDR1 SGHTA, CDR2 FQGNSA. The CDR3 has 13 residues. CDR3 amino acids: CASSLEVEDEQYF. As DNA, the CDR3 is TGTGCCAGCAGCTTAGAGGTGGAGGACGAGCAGTACTTC. Full variable domain (remainder filled in from reference TRBV7-2 and TRBJ2-7): GAGVSQSPSNKVTEKGKDVELRCDPISGHTALYWYRQSLGQGLEFLIYFQGNSAPDKSGLPSDRFSAERTGGSVSTLTIQRTQQEDSAVYLCASSLEVEDEQYFGPGTRLTVT.

V is TRBV4-1 and J is TRBJ1-1, with a possible D match to TRBD1 (5 bases). CDR1 and CDR2 from the germline V gene are MGHRA and YSYEKL. The V and J ends lost 2 bases and 2 bases respectively, with 9 bases between them. The CDR3 is 14 residues long. The CDR3 is CASSQKRGNTEAFF. The CDR3 bases are TGCGCCAGCAGCCAAAAGAGGGGAAACACTGAAGCTTTCTTT.

V and J are TRBV7-6 and TRBJ2-1; 9 nucleotides align to TRBD2. Germline values: CDR1 SGHVS, CDR2 FNYEAQ. The junction had 23 bases not matched to a gene; V was cut back by 8 bases and J by 9 bases. The CDR3 is 18 amino acids. The CDR3 loop is CASGGAGGPLFRVGEQFF. The CDR3 DNA sequence: TGTGCCAGCGGAGGGGCGGGAGGGCCTTTGTTTAGGGTCGGTGAGCAGTTCTTC.

The gene calls are TRBV28 and TRBJ1-1; maybe TRBD1 (5 bases). CDR1 and CDR2 (germline): MDHEN, SYDVKM. The CDR3 is made up of 14 amino acids. V lost 2 bases to trimming and J lost 3 bases, with 10 bases between them. The CDR3: CASSLQGSYTEAFF. Written as DNA, the CDR3 is TGTGCCAGCAGTTTACAGGGTTCCTACACTGAAGCTTTCTTT.

This chain connects TRBV25-1 to TRBJ2-7; D is uncertain. This CDR3 contains 14 residues. The germline V gene has CDR1 MGHDK and CDR2 SYGVNS. Trimming cost V 1 base and J 3 bases, with 10 bases left between them. The CDR3 is CASSELGELYEQYF. DNA of the CDR3: TGTGCCAGCAGTGAATTAGGCGAGCTCTACGAGCAGTACTTC.